Following are 21 T cell receptor beta chains from one sample sequenced in a study of glioma-infiltrating T cells after dendritic cell vaccination. Using immunoSEQ multiplex PCR, the repertoire was profiled, and TCRdb retains in-frame clones only, with some absent. The table records 50,000 to 60,000 clones, about four fifths of them present only once. Indicated time point: after dendritic cell vaccination, including at tumor progression/relapse. The source material was blood, sampled after dendritic cell vaccination. Receptors originate from a human donor with glioblastoma.

This chain uses TRBV6-4 with TRBJ1-2; D possibly corresponds to TRBD1 (5 bases). This CDR3 has 14 residues. Germline CDR1 reads MRHNA; CDR2 reads SNTAGT. V lost 5 bases and J 4 bases, leaving 14 bases between the germline ends. CDR3 sequence reads: CASSPGLYFYGYTF. CDR3 nucleotide sequence: TGTGCCAGCAGTCCGGGACTCTACTTCTATGGCTACACCTTC.

V usage is TRBV9 and J usage is TRBJ2-5, with D possibly matching TRBD1 (5 bases). In germline, CDR1 is SGDLS, CDR2 YYNGEE. This CDR3 comprises 15 residues. Trimming cost V 4 bases and J 5 bases, with 18 bases left between them. CDR3: CASSRNTGVWETQYF. CDR3 sequence (DNA): TGTGCCAGCAGCCGAAATACAGGAGTGTGGGAGACCCAGTACTTC. The full variable domain, its missing parts supplied by reference TRBV9 and TRBJ2-5, is DSGVTQTPKHLITATGQRVTLRCSPRSGDLSVYWYQQSLDQGLQFLIQYYNGEERAKGNILERFSAQQFPDLHSELNLSSLELGDSALYFCASSRNTGVWETQYFGPGTRLLVL.

The chain couples TRBV27 to TRBJ1-1; D gene unclear. This CDR3 region has 11 residues. Trimming pared 7 bases from V and 8 bases from J, leaving 11 bases between. Germline V gene data show CDR1 as MNHEY and CDR2 as SMNVEV (reference sequence). The CDR3 spells CASTSGREAFF. The CDR3, as DNA: TGTGCCAGCACTTCGGGTAGGGAAGCTTTCTTT.

The chain employs TRBV28 and TRBJ1-6; 10 bases agree with TRBD1. The J segment lost 8 bases and the V segment lost 4 bases, leaving 8 bases of the junction unmatched. In germline, CDR1 is MDHEN, CDR2 SYDVKM. The CDR3 has 16 residues. The CDR3 loop reads CASSSDLTGGYSPLHF. Here the CDR3 DNA reads TGTGCCAGCAGTTCTGACCTGACAGGGGGCTATTCACCCCTCCACTTT.

This clone has only a few counts. In nucleotides, the CDR3 is TGCAGCGTTGACCGAACAGGGAACGGCGCTGAAGCTTTCTTT. This sequence encodes CSVDRTGNGAEAFF. The chain combines TRBV29-1 with TRBJ1-1; tentatively, D is TRBD1 (6 bases). V was clipped by 3 bases and J by 6 bases, with 17 bases between them. In germline, CDR1 is SQVTM, CDR2 ANQGSEA. The CDR3 has 14 residues.

The chain is built from TRBV10-1 and TRBJ2-3, with 7 bases identical to TRBD2. V was clipped by 1 base and J by 1 base; unmatched bases: 8. This CDR3 is built from 17 residues. In germline, CDR1 is WNHNN, CDR2 SYGVQD (reference sequence). As DNA, the CDR3 is TGCGCCAGCAGTGAGTTCCCAGCGGGGACCCGCACAGATACGCAGTATTTT. It yields the protein CASSEFPAGTRTDTQYF.

The chain recombines TRBV5-1 with TRBJ1-1; TRBD1 agrees at 10 bases. Looked up from germline, CDR1 is SGHRS and CDR2 is YFSETQ. With 3 bases clipped from V and 6 bases from J, the junction kept 11 bases outside the gene matches. The CDR3 sequence is 16 residues long. For the CDR3, the DNA is TGCGCCAGCAGCTGGGGACCGGGACAGGGGTACGCTGAAGCTTTCTTT. It encodes CASSWGPGQGYAEAFF.

This clone was seen a single time. The chain couples TRBV13 to TRBJ2-5; TRBD2 agrees at 13 bases. Looked up from germline, CDR1 is PRHDT and CDR2 is FYEKMQ (reference sequence). This CDR3 region has 15 residues. With 6 bases clipped from V and 2 bases from J, the junction kept 3 bases outside the gene matches. CDR3 residues: CASSPGLAGQETQYF. In DNA, the CDR3 is TGTGCCAGCAGTCCGGGACTAGCGGGACAAGAGACCCAGTACTTC.

The V call is TRBV29-1, the J call TRBJ2-7, with 9 bases fitting TRBD1. The J segment lost 5 bases and the V segment lost 5 bases, leaving 7 bases of the junction unmatched. Germline CDR1 is SQVTM and CDR2 is ANQGSEA. CDR3 length: 13 amino acids. DNA for the CDR3: TGCAGCGTTACAGGGACAGGGTCGAACGAGCAGTACTTC. It yields the protein CSVTGTGSNEQYF.

This clone came up once. The rearrangement links TRBV29-1 to TRBJ1-1, with TRBD1 as a possible D gene (5 bases). The CDR3 length is 13 residues. Deletions cut 4 bases from V and 5 bases from J, with 14 bases between. Per the germline V gene, CDR1 is SQVTM and CDR2 is ANQGSEA. For the CDR3, the DNA is TGCAGCGTTGTCAGTCAGGGCTGGACTGAAGCTTTCTTT. Translation gives CSVVSQGWTEAFF. The variable domain in full, with the rest retrieved from reference TRBV29-1 and TRBJ1-1, is SAVISQKPSRDICQRGTSLTIQCQVDSQVTMMFWYRQQPGQSLTLIATANQGSEATYESGFVIDKFPISRPNLTFSTLTVSNMSPEDSSIYLCSVVSQGWTEAFFGQGTRLTVV.

This clone turned up a few times. The chain combines TRBV10-1 with TRBJ2-3, with 8 bases that match TRBD2. Germline V lookup: CDR1 WNHNN, CDR2 SYGVQD (reference sequence). The CDR3 runs to 16 residues. Losses at the gene ends were 6 bases for V and 6 bases for J; bases not matched to a gene: 14. This CDR3 is CASRSNERGPKDTQYF. CDR3 bases: TGCGCCAGCAGATCTAATGAGCGGGGGCCAAAGGATACGCAGTATTTT.

The chain has TRBV9 and TRBJ1-5; the match to TRBD1 covers 8 bases. This CDR3 contains 18 residues. The junction had 12 bases not matched to a gene; V was cut back by 0 bases and J by 4 bases. Germline V gene sequence: CDR1 SGDLS, CDR2 YYNGEE. Written as DNA, the CDR3 is TGTGCCAGCAGCGTAGGTCGGGCAGGGGGCGCCCCAAATCAGCCCCAGCATTTT. Translation gives CASSVGRAGGAPNQPQHF.

The chain is built from TRBV9 and TRBJ2-3, with 12 positions matching TRBD2. This CDR3 contains 18 residues. V shed 3 bases, J shed 4 bases, and the junction held 12 bases outside the gene matches. Germline values: CDR1 SGDLS, CDR2 YYNGEE. CDR3 sequence (DNA): TGTGCCAGCAGCGCCATATATCGGACTAGCGGGGAGTCAGATACGCAGTATTTT. Translation gives CASSAIYRTSGESDTQYF. Supplemented by reference TRBV9 and TRBJ2-3, the full variable domain reads DSGVTQTPKHLITATGQRVTLRCSPRSGDLSVYWYQQSLDQGLQFLIQYYNGEERAKGNILERFSAQQFPDLHSELNLSSLELGDSALYFCASSAIYRTSGESDTQYFGPGTRLTVL.

There are a few counts of this clone. The V and J genes are TRBV2 and TRBJ2-7, with 7 bases fitting TRBD1. Germline V gene sequence: CDR1 SNHLY, CDR2 FYNNEI. Trimming took 6 bases from V and 2 from J; bases not matched to a gene: 7. There are 14 residues in the CDR3. In nucleotides, the CDR3 is TGTGCCAGCAGGAGGGACAGAGGAGCCTACGAGCAGTACTTC. Amino acids: CASRRDRGAYEQYF.

The V gene is TRBV25-1, the J gene TRBJ1-1; weak D call: TRBD1 (6 bases). CDR1 MGHDK and CDR2 SYGVNS come from the germline V gene. Trimming pared 1 base from V and 0 bases from J, leaving 12 bases between. The CDR3 totals 16 residues. The CDR3 DNA follows: TGTGCCAGCAGTGAATCACAGGGTTATTTGAACACTGAAGCTTTCTTT. Protein: CASSESQGYLNTEAFF.

The V and J genes are TRBV19 and TRBJ1-1; 7 nucleotides line up with TRBD1. Trimming at V came to 4 bases and at J to 0 bases, leaving 2 bases not matched to a gene. Germline values: CDR1 LNHDA, CDR2 SQIVND (reference sequence). The CDR3 totals 14 residues. DNA of the CDR3: TGTGCCAGTAGTAACAGGGGTATGAACACTGAAGCTTTCTTT. Residues: CASSNRGMNTEAFF.

The rearrangement joins TRBV29-1 to TRBJ1-1; TRBD1 aligns across 7 bases. The ends lost 3 bases at V and 3 bases at J; junction bases unmatched: 4. Germline V gives CDR1 SQVTM, CDR2 ANQGSEA. The CDR3 covers 13 residues. CDR3 amino acids: CSVDRGIYTEAFF. The CDR3 coding sequence is TGCAGCGTTGACAGGGGGATTTACACTGAAGCTTTCTTT. The whole variable domain, remainder taken from reference TRBV29-1 and TRBJ1-1, is SAVISQKPSRDICQRGTSLTIQCQVDSQVTMMFWYRQQPGQSLTLIATANQGSEATYESGFVIDKFPISRPNLTFSTLTVSNMSPEDSSIYLCSVDRGIYTEAFFGQGTRLTVV.

The chain employs TRBV29-1 and TRBJ2-4, with D tentatively TRBD2 (6 bases). The CDR3 sequence is 13 residues long. Germline-derived CDR1 and CDR2 are SQVTM and ANQGSEA. With 7 bases removed from V and 3 bases from J, the gap between germline ends came to 13 bases. CDR3 coding DNA: TGCAGCGCCCCACGGGGAGGCAAAAACATTCAGTACTTC. Amino acid sequence: CSAPRGGKNIQYF.

This clone has just a few counts. The genes are TRBV6-1 and TRBJ1-3; no clear D gene. V gave up 8 bases and J gave up 0 bases, with 11 bases separating them. CDR1 and CDR2 from the germline V gene are MNHNS and SASEGT. The length of the CDR3 is 14 residues. The DNA of the CDR3 is TGTGCCAGCGATATGGCGGACTCTGGAAACACCATATATTTT. Its translation: CASDMADSGNTIYF.

This rearrangement joins TRBV6-5 to TRBJ1-4, with 9 bases lining up with TRBD1. The CDR3 is 16 residues long. CDR1 is MNHEY, CDR2 SVGAGI, per germline. The V gene end was trimmed by 0 bases and the J gene end by 5 bases; junction bases not matched to a gene: 4. The CDR3 is CASSYSTGQGNEKLFF. In nucleotides, the CDR3 is TGTGCCAGCAGTTACTCGACAGGACAGGGGAATGAAAAACTGTTTTTT.

The chain couples TRBV7-9 to TRBJ1-5; the D gene is possibly TRBD1 (6 bases). Germline V CDR1 and CDR2: SEHNR, FQNEAQ (reference sequence). The CDR3 spans 13 residues. V was shortened by 7 bases and J by 6 bases, with 13 bases between the two germline ends. The CDR3 region is CASNKGGVQPQHF. DNA for the CDR3: TGTGCCAGCAACAAAGGGGGGGTTCAGCCCCAGCATTTT.